This is a list of T cell receptor beta chains from one sample in a study of Ad26.COV2.S vaccination and SARS-CoV-2 variants. Sequencing used immunoSEQ multiplex PCR; TCRdb keeps in-frame clones, though not all of them. The sample includes about 350,000 clones, 75% to 90% seen only once; the top ten take approximately 12%. The source was peripheral blood, collected in a trial of Ad26.COV2.S vaccine versus placebo. Every receptor here comes from a person between 18 and 60 years old who received the Ad26.COV2.S COVID-19 vaccine or a placebo. Each CDR3 is given with its conserved first and last residue. The order of the fields is V gene, J gene, CDR3 protein.

v_call: TRBV4-3
j_call: TRBJ2-1
cdr3_aa: CASSQDLLSSYNEQFF

v_call: TRBV6-5
j_call: TRBJ2-2
cdr3_aa: CASREGGPTGELFF

v_call: TRBV2
j_call: TRBJ2-1
cdr3_aa: CASQASWGSNEQFF

v_call: TRBV19
j_call: TRBJ2-2
cdr3_aa: CASNKRQGPSPGELFF

v_call: TRBV7-2
j_call: TRBJ1-3
cdr3_aa: CASSLMGVSGNTIYF

v_call: TRBV5-1
j_call: TRBJ1-1
cdr3_aa: CASSSRQGAGTEAFF

v_call: TRBV7-5
j_call: TRBJ2-7
cdr3_aa: CVRSLAGDSGRAKVYEQYF

v_call: TRBV5-1
j_call: TRBJ2-3
cdr3_aa: CASSFGRTGGTDTQYF

v_call: TRBV9
j_call: TRBJ1-3
cdr3_aa: CASSVDAGSGGNTIYF

v_call: TRBV5-1
j_call: TRBJ2-1
cdr3_aa: CALNLRSGPAGPYNEQFF

v_call: TRBV10-3
j_call: TRBJ1-4
cdr3_aa: CAIRGTGSEKLFF

v_call: TRBV27
j_call: TRBJ1-5
cdr3_aa: CASSLYGQVDNQPQHF

v_call: TRBV19
j_call: TRBJ1-2
cdr3_aa: CASSPGGANYGYTF

v_call: TRBV6-1
j_call: TRBJ2-3
cdr3_aa: CASSETTGPDTQYF

v_call: TRBV6-2/TRBV6-3
j_call: TRBJ2-3
cdr3_aa: CASSNTGVTDTQYF

v_call: TRBV5-8
j_call: TRBJ1-5
cdr3_aa: CASSQDRVNQPQHF

v_call: TRBV21-1
j_call: TRBJ1-6
cdr3_aa: CASSRRGVTYNSPLHF

v_call: TRBV28
j_call: TRBJ1-1
cdr3_aa: CASSFWRTDTEAFF